One and the same sample provided the 6 T cell receptor beta chains below, sequenced in a study of blood T cell repertoires in COVID-19. Data came from immunoSEQ multiplex PCR; TCRdb stores just in-frame clones and leaves some out. The sample shows 220,000 or so clones, 80% to 90% of them seen only once. The specimen sequenced was PBMCs or T cells enriched from blood (not recorded which). The receptors derive from a woman between 50 and 59 years old with acute COVID-19.

V gene TRBV7-3 combines with J gene TRBJ1-1; 8 bases map to TRBD1. From germline, CDR1 is SGHTA and CDR2 FQGTGA. V gave up 4 bases and J gave up 8 bases; unmatched junction bases: 9. The CDR3 totals 14 residues. For the CDR3, the DNA is TGTGCCAGCAGCTCGCAGGGGGCGTATGCCGAAGCTTTCTTT. As protein: CASSSQGAYAEAFF. The full variable domain, completed using reference TRBV7-3 and TRBJ1-1, is GAGVSQTPSNKVTEKGKYVELRCDPISGHTALYWYRQSLGQGPEFLIYFQGTGAADDSGLPNDRFFAVRPEGSVSTLKIQRTERGDSAVYLCASSSQGAYAEAFFGQGTRLTVV.

This rearrangement joins TRBV3-1 (or the pseudogene TRBV3-2) to TRBJ2-2, with 10 positions matching TRBD2. The CDR3 is 17 residues long. J was trimmed by 1 base and V by 1 base; bases with no gene match: 3. Germline loops: CDR1 LGHDT, CDR2 YNNKEL (reference sequence). CDR3 sequence: CASSQGSGRMNTGELFF. Written as DNA, the CDR3 is TGTGCCAGCAGCCAAGGTAGCGGGAGGATGAACACCGGGGAGCTGTTTTTT.

The gene calls are TRBV18 and TRBJ1-6, with 8 bases aligning to TRBD1. Germline V gene sequence: CDR1 KGHSH, CDR2 LQKENI. With V trimmed by 3 bases and J by 7 bases, 8 bases remained unmatched. This CDR3 contains 16 residues. The CDR3 protein is CASSPTVGQANSPLHF. As DNA, the CDR3 is TGTGCCAGCTCACCGACCGTGGGACAGGCCAATTCACCCCTCCACTTT.

This clone was seen a single time. This chain connects TRBV9 to TRBJ1-2; maybe TRBD1 (5 bases). The CDR3 runs to 16 residues. The germline gives CDR1 SGDLS, CDR2 YYNGEE. V lost 0 bases, J lost 3 bases, and 15 bases lay in between. Here the CDR3 reads CASSVASQAADYGYTF. The CDR3 nucleotides read TGTGCCAGCAGCGTAGCATCACAGGCGGCCGACTATGGCTACACCTTC.

The chain carries TRBV6-2 or TRBV6-3 and TRBJ2-2; 7 nucleotides align to TRBD2. The CDR3 covers 15 residues. CDR1 is MNHEY and CDR2 is SVGEGT in the germline V gene. The J segment lost 7 bases and the V segment lost 5 bases, leaving 10 bases of the junction unmatched. The chain's CDR3 is CASSLAVSGGGELFF. In nucleotides, the CDR3 is TGTGCCAGCAGTCTAGCGGTTAGCGGTGGCGGGGAGCTGTTTTTT.

V gene TRBV7-2 combines with J gene TRBJ2-5, with TRBD2 as a possible D gene (6 bases). Germline V gives CDR1 SGHTA, CDR2 FQGNSA. The CDR3 runs to 19 residues. Trimming left V 6 bases short and J 5 bases short, with 31 bases between. CDR3 in DNA: TGTGCCAGCAGGGTCCGCTCCGCAGGGTTCGGGAGCATCGGGGAGACCCAGTACTTC. It translates to CASRVRSAGFGSIGETQYF. Based on the CDR3 plus reference TRBV7-2 and TRBJ2-5, the full variable domain is GAGVSQSPSNKVTEKGKDVELRCDPISGHTALYWYRQSLGQGLEFLIYFQGNSAPDKSGLPSDRFSAERTGGSVSTLTIQRTQQEDSAVYLCASRVRSAGFGSIGETQYFGPGTRLLVL.